This T cell receptor beta chain is from a study of spatial heterogeneity in lung cancer. Across the study: Detection consistently captured more beta-chain sequences than alpha-chain sequences. Combinations of a unique TCR and a UMI were tallied in raw reads, and on average each appeared more than ten times.

Stated time point: sample taken at primary tumor resection. Germline assignment: CDR1 GTSNPN and CDR2 SVGIG (reference sequence). This CDR3 has 14 residues. V was shortened by 2 bases and J by 7 bases, with 15 bases between the two germline ends. Carried by each TCR cDNA molecule was a unique molecular identifier. MiXCR, run by TCRdb on the 5' RACE reads, gives a single entry per CDR3 protein. The data contain some 83,000 distinct CDR3 sequences, 8% of them singletons. The sequences come from PBMCs, collected at surgery. The TCR was taken from a male donor with early-stage non-small cell lung cancer. This chain uses TRBV30 with TRBJ1-5; D gene ambiguous. The CDR3 is CAWSPLGGGQPQHF. The CDR3 DNA reads as TGTGCCTGGAGTCCCCTAGGAGGAGGACAGCCCCAGCATTTT. Drawing the rest from reference TRBV30 and TRBJ1-5, the complete variable domain is SQTIHQWPATLVQPVGSPLSLECTVEGTSNPNLYWYRQAAGRGLQLLFYSVGIGQISSEVPQNLSASRPQDRQFILSSKKLLLSDSGFYLCAWSPLGGGQPQHFGDGTRLSIL.